This section outlines one T cell receptor beta chain sequence together with its context. What it binds is not known. This sample includes further DNA sequences coding for the same CDR3. Trimming took off 0 bases at V and 0 bases at J, with 7 bases between the two ends. The CDR3 runs 15 residues. Per germline, CDR1 SGHRS and CDR2 YFSETQ. Both 60 Vbeta primers and 13 Jbeta primers went into the PCR. The method was immunoSEQ multiplex PCR; TCRdb's version includes in-frame clones alone and lacks a portion of them. Of 150,000 or so clones listed, approximately 70% are singletons. The data originate from a study of cytomegalovirus exposure and HLA in healthy donors. General study findings and limits: Rare TCR sequences predominated, though certain public TCRs were found in many donors. Excluded: some indistinguishable V segments such as TRBV6-2 and TRBV6-3.

This receptor was identified in a young woman in good health and CMV-seronegative. The source material was PBMCs. The J gene is TRBJ2-1, the V gene TRBV5-1; unclear D gene. The chain's CDR3 is CASSLGSSSYNEQFF. CDR3 sequence (DNA): TGCGCCAGCAGCTTGGGTTCGAGCTCCTACAATGAGCAGTTCTTC.